Shown below are 26 T cell receptor beta chains from a single sample sequenced in a study of sequential checkpoint blockade in melanoma. The table came from immunoSEQ multiplex PCR; TCRdb's copy has only in-frame clones and leaves some out. Among roughly 34,000 clones listed, around 88% were seen once. Treatment here: randomized to nivolumab then ipilimumab (arm A) or the reverse (arm B). The sequencing used CD8+ T cells sorted from blood (inferred from file names), collected from a patient given nivolumab and ipilimumab in sequence. The receptors derive from a human donor with melanoma.

The J gene is TRBJ1-6, the V gene TRBV5-5; no reliable D call. V lost 1 base, J lost 7 bases, and 9 bases lay in between. CDR1 is SGHKS, CDR2 YYEKEE, per germline (reference sequence). The CDR3 consists of 14 residues. The CDR3 coding sequence is TGTGCCAGCAGCTTGTTACCCGGGAATTCACCCCTCCACTTT. Amino acids: CASSLLPGNSPLHF.

The chain recombines TRBV9 with TRBJ1-2; 9 bases are shared with TRBD1. Germline V gene sequence: CDR1 SGDLS, CDR2 YYNGEE. The CDR3 has 15 amino acids. J lost 3 bases, V lost 4 bases, and 7 bases had no gene match. The DNA of the CDR3 is TGTGCCAGCAGCCCGGGACAGGGCGGTCACTATGGCTACACCTTC. Amino acid sequence: CASSPGQGGHYGYTF.

CDR3 protein: CASSWRGGMVTDTQYF. CDR3 nucleotide sequence: TGCGCCAGCAGCTGGAGGGGTGGGATGGTCACAGATACGCAGTATTTT. The gene calls are TRBV5-1 and TRBJ2-3; TRBD2 is a possible D gene (6 bases). Per germline, CDR1 SGHRS and CDR2 YFSETQ. The CDR3 has 16 amino acids. The germline V and J ends were trimmed by 3 bases and 2 bases, with 16 bases remaining between them. Together with reference TRBV5-1 and TRBJ2-3, the CDR3 gives the full variable domain: KAGVTQTPRYLIKTRGQQVTLSCSPISGHRSVSWYQQTPGQGLQFLFEYFSETQRNKGNFPGRFSGRQFSNSRSEMNVSTLELGDSALYLCASSWRGGMVTDTQYFGPGTRLTVL.

This chain links TRBV4-2 with TRBJ2-7, with D possibly TRBD1 on 5 matching bases. V was cut by 5 bases and J by 5 bases, with 16 bases left in between. This CDR3 contains 14 residues. CDR1 LGHNA and CDR2 YNFKEQ come from the germline V gene. The CDR3 DNA reads TGTGCCAGCAGCAACCGGGTAGGGGAACACGAGCAGTACTTC. It yields the protein CASSNRVGEHEQYF.

V and J are TRBV5-5 and TRBJ1-2, with D possibly being TRBD1 (5 bases). Trimming removed 0 bases at V and 4 bases at J, with 10 bases between. The CDR3 loop spans 14 amino acids. Germline assignment: CDR1 SGHKS and CDR2 YYEKEE (reference sequence). The CDR3 DNA reads TGTGCCAGCAGCTTGGGGACACCCATCTATGGCTACACCTTC. This encodes CASSLGTPIYGYTF. Based on the CDR3 plus reference TRBV5-5 and TRBJ1-2, the full variable domain is DAGVTQSPTHLIKTRGQQVTLRCSPISGHKSVSWYQQVLGQGPQFIFQYYEKEERGRGNFPDRFSARQFPNYSSELNVNALLLGDSALYLCASSLGTPIYGYTFGSGTRLTVV.

The rearrangement uses TRBV7-8 and TRBJ2-7, with 12 nucleotides matching TRBD2. Germline assignment: CDR1 SGHVS and CDR2 FQNEAQ. CDR3 length: 17 amino acids. V lost 0 bases to trimming and J lost 5 bases; unmatched junction nucleotides: 8. In DNA, the CDR3 is TGTGCCAGCAGCTTAGCGAGGCTAGCGGGAGGGCCCAACGAGCAGTACTTC. It encodes CASSLARLAGGPNEQYF.

The chain joins TRBV28 to TRBJ2-7, with a tentative D call TRBD1 (5 bases). V was cut by 3 bases and J by 3 bases, with 12 bases left in between. This CDR3 has 14 residues. Germline V gives CDR1 MDHEN, CDR2 SYDVKM. The CDR3 nucleotides are TGTGCCAGCAGTTTTGGGCAGGGCCTCTACGAGCAGTACTTC. This gives the protein CASSFGQGLYEQYF. Filled out from reference TRBV28 and TRBJ2-7, the complete variable domain reads DVKVTQSSRYLVKRTGEKVFLECVQDMDHENMFWYRQDPGLGLRLIYFSYDVKMKEKGDIPEGYSVSREKKERFSLILESASTNQTSMYLCASSFGQGLYEQYFGPGTRLTVT.

The chain employs TRBV30 and TRBJ2-3; weak D call: TRBD1 (6 bases). V gave up 5 bases and J gave up 2 bases, with 11 bases separating them. This CDR3 comprises 13 residues. CDR1 and CDR2 (germline): GTSNPN, SVGIG (reference sequence). The DNA of the CDR3 is TGTGCCTGGGGGACACTATACACAGATACGCAGTATTTT. Translation gives CAWGTLYTDTQYF.

This chain uses TRBV4-1 with TRBJ1-1, with 8 nucleotides matching TRBD1. Germline CDR1 MGHRA, CDR2 YSYEKL. V shed 3 bases, J shed 1 base, and the junction held 4 bases outside the gene matches. The length of the CDR3 is 15 residues. In DNA, the CDR3 is TGCGCCAGCAGCCATACCGGGACAGGGAACACTGAAGCTTTCTTT. Translated, it gives CASSHTGTGNTEAFF.

This chain uses TRBV5-4 with TRBJ2-7; 8 bases line up with TRBD1. Germline loops: CDR1 SGHNT, CDR2 YYREEE (reference sequence). V trimming: 0 bases; J trimming: 1 base; junction bases outside the gene matches: 6. The CDR3 loop spans 16 amino acids. The CDR3: CASSLGQGAVSYEQYF. CDR3 nucleotides: TGTGCCAGCAGCTTGGGTCAGGGGGCAGTTTCCTACGAGCAGTACTTC.

The chain has TRBV28 and TRBJ2-7; no reliable D call. CDR1 and CDR2 (germline): MDHEN, SYDVKM. V lost 8 bases and J 3 bases, leaving 14 bases between the germline ends. CDR3 size: 13 residues. The CDR3 nucleotides are TGTGCCAGCGGAGATCTACGCCGCTACGAGCAGTACTTC. It translates to CASGDLRRYEQYF.

This clone was counted a single time. This chain connects TRBV5-6 to TRBJ2-7, with 14 bases identical to TRBD2. This CDR3 is 16 amino acids long. V was pared by 2 bases and J by 2 bases, with 3 bases of the junction left unmatched. Germline assignment: CDR1 SGHDT and CDR2 YYEEEE. The CDR3, as DNA: TGTGCCAGCAGCTTCTGGACTAGCGGGGGGCCCTACGAGCAGTACTTC. Its protein product is CASSFWTSGGPYEQYF.

CDR3 region: CASSPGTDETGELFF. DNA of the CDR3: TGTGCCAGCAGCCCGGGGACAGACGAGACCGGGGAGCTGTTTTTT. The gene calls are TRBV11-2 and TRBJ2-2, with 7 bases fitting TRBD1. Germline V CDR1 and CDR2: SGHAT, FQNNGV. The CDR3 length is 15 residues. Losses at the gene ends were 5 bases for V and 5 bases for J; bases not matched to a gene: 8.

The rearrangement uses TRBV6-6 and TRBJ1-2, with 9 bases aligning to TRBD1. CDR1 and CDR2 (germline): MNHNY, SVGAGI (reference sequence). The CDR3 loop spans 15 amino acids. Germline trimming cut 8 bases from V and 8 bases from J; bases unmatched to any gene: 15. The DNA of the CDR3 is TGTGCCAGCGGGTCCCCCAACAGGGGGCTCGGCGGCTACACCTTC. This translates into CASGSPNRGLGGYTF.

This chain joins TRBV6-5 and TRBJ1-5, with D possibly TRBD1 on 6 matching bases. V was cut by 4 bases and J by 6 bases, with 13 bases left in between. The germline CDR1 and CDR2 sequences are MNHEY and SVGAGI. This CDR3 has 14 amino acids. CDR3 DNA: TGTGCCAGCAGTTTTGGCAGGGGTGTTCAGCCCCAGCATTTT. This translates into CASSFGRGVQPQHF.

The rearrangement joins TRBV6-5 to TRBJ2-7, with no clear D. This CDR3 comprises 12 residues. In germline, CDR1 is MNHEY, CDR2 SVGAGI. Trimming shortened V by 6 bases and J by 6 bases, and 12 bases separated the two germline ends. The CDR3 DNA follows: TGTGCCAGCAGGATCGACTTGTTCGAGCAGTACTTC. Protein: CASRIDLFEQYF.

The gene calls are TRBV4-1 and TRBJ2-7; 13 positions agree with TRBD2. Germline V gene sequence: CDR1 MGHRA, CDR2 YSYEKL. This CDR3 comprises 14 residues. Losses at the gene ends were 4 bases for V and 12 bases for J; bases not matched to a gene: 9. The DNA of the CDR3 is TGCGCCAGCAGCCTTCGACTAGCGGGAGGCCTGTTGTACTTC. This codes for CASSLRLAGGLLYF.

This chain connects TRBV11-1 to TRBJ2-7, with TRBD1 identical over 7 bases. Unmatched junction bases numbered 12, after V lost 7 bases and J lost 0 bases. This CDR3 contains 16 residues. The V gene's germline CDR1 is SGHAT and CDR2 FQDESV (reference sequence). CDR3 sequence: CASTVLEGQVSYEQYF. CDR3 nucleotide sequence: TGTGCCAGCACCGTACTAGAAGGACAGGTCTCCTACGAGCAGTACTTC.

Details on this clone: The same CDR3 is also encoded by other DNA sequences in this sample. The chain is built from TRBV4-3 and TRBJ2-3, with 7 bases fitting TRBD1. The CDR3 is 16 residues long. V lost 0 bases and J lost 2; bases outside the gene matches: 5. The germline CDR1 and CDR2 sequences are LGHNA and YSLEER. The chain's CDR3 is CASSQDRDSYTDTQYF. The CDR3 DNA is TGCGCCAGCAGCCAAGATAGGGACAGTTACACAGATACGCAGTATTTT.

The chain recombines TRBV6-5 with TRBJ2-5; perhaps TRBD1 as D (6 bases). CDR1 is MNHEY and CDR2 is SVGAGI in the germline V gene. The CDR3 is 14 amino acids. V lost 3 bases to trimming and J lost 5 bases, with 13 bases between them. Here the CDR3 DNA reads TGTGCCAGCAGTTATTCGGCAGGGGTCGAGACCCAGTACTTC. This gives the protein CASSYSAGVETQYF.

The rearrangement joins TRBV19 to TRBJ2-7, with 10 bases aligning to TRBD1. Germline V gene sequence: CDR1 LNHDA, CDR2 SQIVND (reference sequence). V lost 8 bases to trimming and J lost 5 bases; unmatched junction nucleotides: 3. The CDR3 loop spans 12 amino acids. In DNA form, the CDR3 reads TGTGCCAGTCGACAGGGGGCTAACGAGCAGTACTTC. Protein product: CASRQGANEQYF.

This rearrangement joins TRBV4-1 to TRBJ2-1; TRBD2 agrees at 7 bases. Germline V gene sequence: CDR1 MGHRA, CDR2 YSYEKL. This CDR3 comprises 16 residues. Trimming removed 1 base from V and 3 bases from J; junction bases left unmatched: 6. CDR3 DNA: TGCGCCAGCAGCCAAGGTTGGGGGGGGTACTACAATGAGCAGTTCTTC. This codes for CASSQGWGGYYNEQFF.

This rearrangement joins TRBV11-2 to TRBJ2-7, with D perhaps matching TRBD2 (6 bases). V lost 3 bases to trimming and J lost 2 bases, with 11 bases between them. The CDR3 runs 14 residues. In germline, CDR1 is SGHAT, CDR2 FQNNGV. CDR3 sequence (DNA): TGTGCCAGCAGCTTCGGGGGAGCGACCTACGAGCAGTACTTC. The encoded protein is CASSFGGATYEQYF. The whole variable domain, filled in from reference TRBV11-2 and TRBJ2-7, reads EAGVAQSPRYKIIEKRQSVAFWCNPISGHATLYWYQQILGQGPKLLIQFQNNGVVDDSQLPKDRFSAERLKGVDSTLKIQPAKLEDSAVYLCASSFGGATYEQYFGPGTRLTVT.

V and J are TRBV10-2 and TRBJ2-1; 9 bases align to TRBD2. Germline loops: CDR1 WSHSY, CDR2 SAAADI. Losses at the gene ends were 7 bases for V and 0 bases for J; bases not matched to a gene: 4. This CDR3 is built from 15 residues. CDR3 nucleotides: TGCGCCAGCATTAGCGGGGGACGCTCCTACAATGAGCAGTTCTTC. Translating gives CASISGGRSYNEQFF.

The chain uses TRBV4-1 and TRBJ2-7, with D perhaps matching TRBD1 (7 bases). CDR1 and CDR2 (germline): MGHRA, YSYEKL. This CDR3 spans 16 amino acids. V was pared by 0 bases and J by 1 base, with 13 bases between. The CDR3 sequence is CASSQEPAGGSYEQYF. CDR3 nucleotide sequence: TGCGCCAGCAGCCAAGAACCGGCAGGGGGGTCCTACGAGCAGTACTTC.

The chain recombines TRBV5-5 with TRBJ1-2; D not certain. Germline CDR1 reads SGHKS; CDR2 reads YYEKEE (reference sequence). V was trimmed by 1 base and J by 6 bases, leaving 7 bases between them. There are 12 residues in the CDR3. The CDR3 coding sequence is TGTGCCAGCAGCTTGCGGCGGGATGGCTACACCTTC. It is translated as CASSLRRDGYTF.